This entry lists 8 T cell receptor beta chains sequenced from one sample in a study of cytomegalovirus exposure and HLA in healthy donors. PCR amplification relied on 60 Vbeta primers (plus 13 Jbeta primers). Sequenced by immunoSEQ multiplex PCR; TCRdb stores in-frame clones only, minus some. The sample totals 150,000 or so clones; its top ten clones hold roughly 1.3%. What was sequenced was PBMCs. These receptors were taken from an older woman in good health and CMV-seronegative.

This sequence joins TRBV9 and TRBJ1-3; maybe TRBD1 (6 bases). This CDR3 region has 16 residues. The V gene lost 4 bases and the J gene lost 1 base, with 15 bases spanning the gap. Per germline, CDR1 SGDLS and CDR2 YYNGEE. DNA for the CDR3: TGTGCCAGCAGCCCCGCAGGGGTCCGGTCTGGAAACACCATATATTTT. The encoded protein is CASSPAGVRSGNTIYF. The variable domain in full, with the rest retrieved from reference TRBV9 and TRBJ1-3, is DSGVTQTPKHLITATGQRVTLRCSPRSGDLSVYWYQQSLDQGLQFLIQYYNGEERAKGNILERFSAQQFPDLHSELNLSSLELGDSALYFCASSPAGVRSGNTIYFGEGSWLTVV.

The chain couples TRBV2 to TRBJ2-2; 12 positions match TRBD1. The J segment lost 4 bases and the V segment lost 6 bases, leaving 3 bases of the junction unmatched. The CDR3 consists of 15 residues. Germline CDR1 reads SNHLY; CDR2 reads FYNNEI. This CDR3 is CASRGQGASTGELFF. The CDR3 DNA follows: TGTGCCAGCAGGGGACAGGGGGCAAGCACCGGGGAGCTGTTTTTT.

The chain uses TRBV6-1 and TRBJ1-2; perhaps TRBD1 as D (5 bases). Germline V lookup: CDR1 MNHNS, CDR2 SASEGT. V gave up 8 bases and J gave up 4 bases, with 14 bases separating them. This CDR3 is built from 13 residues. CDR3 sequence: CASRSEGLYGYTF. For the CDR3, the DNA is TGTGCCAGCCGGTCTGAGGGACTCTATGGCTACACCTTC.

The chain couples TRBV10-1 to TRBJ2-1, with D possibly matching TRBD2 (6 bases). This CDR3 is built from 13 residues. Germline assignment: CDR1 WNHNN and CDR2 SYGVQD (reference sequence). The V end lost 7 bases, the J end lost 9 bases, and 16 bases lay between the germline ends. The CDR3 reads CASTRDLGGEQFF. CDR3 sequence (DNA): TGCGCCAGCACACGGGACTTGGGTGGTGAGCAGTTCTTC.

This sequence joins TRBV6-6 and TRBJ2-1; D is uncertain. V was trimmed by 2 bases and J by 5 bases, leaving 4 bases between them. CDR1 MNHNY and CDR2 SVGAGI come from the germline V gene (reference sequence). This CDR3 is 12 amino acids long. CDR3 nucleotide sequence: TGTGCCAGCAGTTACAGCAACAATGAGCAGTTCTTC. This encodes CASSYSNNEQFF.

This chain connects TRBV2 to TRBJ2-5; 11 bases agree with TRBD2. Unmatched junction bases numbered 6, after V lost 6 bases and J lost 3 bases. CDR3 length: 15 residues. Germline V gene sequence: CDR1 SNHLY, CDR2 FYNNEI. DNA of the CDR3: TGTGCCAGCAGAGAGCCGGGACTAGCGGAAGAGACCCAGTACTTC. Its protein is CASREPGLAEETQYF.

The V call is TRBV5-1, the J call TRBJ2-2; D uncertain. V lost 4 bases to trimming and J lost 0 bases, with 7 bases between them. The CDR3 covers 14 residues. Germline values: CDR1 SGHRS, CDR2 YFSETQ. This CDR3 reads CASSEVANTGELFF. The CDR3 DNA reads TGCGCCAGCAGCGAAGTAGCGAACACCGGGGAGCTGTTTTTT.

This sequence joins TRBV7-2 and TRBJ2-6, with 7 bases identical to TRBD1. The trim removed 5 bases at V and 0 bases at J, leaving 13 bases unmatched. This CDR3 is 19 amino acids long. Germline lookup yields CDR1 SGHTA and CDR2 FQGNSA. CDR3 nucleotides: TGTGCCAGCAGCCATAGGCTGGGACAGTTAATCTCTGGGGCCAACGTCCTGACTTTC. Protein product: CASSHRLGQLISGANVLTF. Supplemented by reference TRBV7-2 and TRBJ2-6, the full variable domain reads GAGVSQSPSNKVTEKGKDVELRCDPISGHTALYWYRQSLGQGLEFLIYFQGNSAPDKSGLPSDRFSAERTGGSVSTLTIQRTQQEDSAVYLCASSHRLGQLISGANVLTFGAGSRLTVL.